This T cell receptor (beta chain) was found in a study of cytomegalovirus exposure and HLA in healthy donors. Study observations and caveats: One later analysis, an examination of the approximately 130 validation repertoires, found that first-cohort TCR clusters tended to co-occur in them. The authors confirmed in vitro that a few CMV-associated chains were specific for CMV antigens.

Repertoires were generated with immunoSEQ multiplex PCR, while TCRdb's copy carries only in-frame clones and drops some. Of fewer than 120,000 clones listed, around nine tenths are singletons. For this clone: Its antigen is still unknown.

Sequencing used PBMCs. This TCR derives from a woman younger than 30 in good health and CMV-seronegative.

CDR3 nucleotides: TGTGCCAGCAGCTTAATTCAGGGGCGCGGCGGTGAGCAGTTCTTC. Protein product: CASSLIQGRGGEQFF. This chain links TRBV7-3 with TRBJ2-1; D possibly corresponds to TRBD1 (6 bases). Germline V gene lookup returns CDR1 SGHTA and CDR2 FQGTGA. The CDR3 is 15 amino acids. V lost 1 base and J 9 bases, leaving 16 bases between the germline ends.